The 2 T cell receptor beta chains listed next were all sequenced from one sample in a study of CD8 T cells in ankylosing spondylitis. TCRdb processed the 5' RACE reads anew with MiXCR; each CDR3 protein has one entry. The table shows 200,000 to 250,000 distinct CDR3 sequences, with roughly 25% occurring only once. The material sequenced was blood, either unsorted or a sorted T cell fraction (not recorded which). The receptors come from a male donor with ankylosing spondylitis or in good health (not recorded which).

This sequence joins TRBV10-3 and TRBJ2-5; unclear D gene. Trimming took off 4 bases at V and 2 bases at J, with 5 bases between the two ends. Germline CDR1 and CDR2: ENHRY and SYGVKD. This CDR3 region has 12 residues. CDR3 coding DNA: TGTGCCATCAGTGCTGGGCAAGAGACCCAGTACTTC. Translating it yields CAISAGQETQYF.

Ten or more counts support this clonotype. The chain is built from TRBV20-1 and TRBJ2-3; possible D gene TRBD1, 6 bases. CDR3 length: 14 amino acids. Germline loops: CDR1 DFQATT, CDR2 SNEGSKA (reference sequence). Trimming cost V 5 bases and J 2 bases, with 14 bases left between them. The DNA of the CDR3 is TGCAGTGCTCTGGGGGCTAGGTCCACAGATACGCAGTATTTT. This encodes CSALGARSTDTQYF.